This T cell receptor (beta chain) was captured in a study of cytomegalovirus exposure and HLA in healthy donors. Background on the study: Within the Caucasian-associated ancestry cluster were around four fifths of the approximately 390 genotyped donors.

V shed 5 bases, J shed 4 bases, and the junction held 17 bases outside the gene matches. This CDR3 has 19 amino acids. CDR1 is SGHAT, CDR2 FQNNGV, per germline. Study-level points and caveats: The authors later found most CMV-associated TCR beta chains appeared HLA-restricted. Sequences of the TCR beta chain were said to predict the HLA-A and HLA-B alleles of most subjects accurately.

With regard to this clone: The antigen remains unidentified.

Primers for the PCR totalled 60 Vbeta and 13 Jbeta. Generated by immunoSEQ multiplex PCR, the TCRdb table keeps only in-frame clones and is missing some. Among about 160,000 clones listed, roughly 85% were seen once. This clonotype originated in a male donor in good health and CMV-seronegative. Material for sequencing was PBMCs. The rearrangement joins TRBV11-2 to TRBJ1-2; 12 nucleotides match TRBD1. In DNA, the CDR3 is TGTGCCAGCAGCCACCACGACGGGACAGGGGGCAGCATCGGCTATGGCTACACCTTC. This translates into CASSHHDGTGGSIGYGYTF.